This T cell receptor beta chain was sequenced in a study of Graves' ophthalmopathy and Graves' hyperthyroidism. Study-wide results and limits: Blood also carried most expanded thyroid clonotypes exceeding 0.001 frequency. Ophthalmopathy progression prediction by the model yielded a sensitivity of about 71% and a specificity of around 72%.

Points on this clonotype: Its specificity is unknown.

Amplifying from RNA transcripts, the study obtained TCR beta CDR3 regions. HTBI primers served in a first-round RT-PCR, which a second-round multiplex PCR followed. A single record per CDR3 protein comes from TCRdb applying MiXCR to the multiplex PCR reads. The sample carries about 1.1 million distinct CDR3 sequences, 35% to 40% recorded once. The germline gives CDR1 SGHTA, CDR2 FQGNSA. The germline V and J ends were trimmed by 3 bases and 3 bases, with 15 bases remaining between them. This CDR3 has 15 residues. The TCR sequence derives from an adult man with Graves' hyperthyroidism. The chain is built from TRBV7-2 and TRBJ2-7; D might be TRBD2 (5 bases). The sequenced sample consisted of peripheral blood or thyroid tissue (not recorded which). The chain's CDR3 is CASSLFQWELYEQYF. The DNA for the CDR3 is TGTGCCAGCAGCTTGTTTCAGTGGGAGCTCTACGAGCAGTACTTC.